This T cell receptor (beta chain) was documented in a study of shared clonotypes between healthy human individuals. Study-level background: Donors had three CD4 naive, three CD4 memory, two CD8 naive and one CD8 memory plate apiece.

TCRdb keeps only in-frame clones here, not all; method: immunoSEQ multiplex PCR. The sample carries some 2,000,000 clones, around 95% recorded once. The CDR3 sequence is 14 residues long. V lost 1 base and J lost 4, with 8 bases in between. Germline V gene sequence: CDR1 MGHRA, CDR2 YSYEKL. The study drew all its donors from Caucasian adults living in Nashville, Tennessee. As to this clone: As yet, its antigen is unknown.

Study results and limitations: Against clonotypes common to all four donors, non-shared ones had lower generation probabilities. Enrolling few donors narrowed the genetic and exposure-history diversity that was represented.

Sequenced sample: naive CD4+ T cells sorted from blood. The subset is: CD45RA+ positively selected. The chain carries TRBV4-1 and TRBJ1-5; TRBD1 is a possible D gene (5 bases). The clonotype was recovered from a man between 18 and 29 years old in good health. The DNA of the CDR3 is TGCGCCAGCAGCCAAGGGGCAGGGAATCAGCCCCAGCATTTT. Residues: CASSQGAGNQPQHF.